The clone carrying this T cell receptor (beta chain) has just one count. What it recognizes is unknown. 13 Jbeta primers and 60 Vbeta primers were used for the PCR. Assay: immunoSEQ multiplex PCR; the TCRdb copy retains only in-frame clones and omits some. This sample has under 110,000 clones, with approximately 71% found just once. The record originates from a study of cytomegalovirus exposure and HLA in healthy donors. Overall study: Previous work identified roughly 120 million unique TCR beta sequences from about 179 million T cells. Whole-study findings and limits: TCR beta V segments were, for the most part, productive about 87% or about 30% of the time in an earlier analysis.

This CDR3 has 18 residues. Germline V CDR1 and CDR2: LNHNV, YYDKDF (reference sequence). The V gene end was trimmed by 6 bases and the J gene end by 3 bases; junction bases not matched to a gene: 12. The chain employs TRBV15 and TRBJ2-3; 13 bases agree with TRBD2. This TCR was recovered from a man between 35 and 55 years old in good health and CMV-seronegative. The material sequenced was PBMCs. The CDR3 nucleotides read TGTGCCACCAGTTCGAAGGAGGGACTAGCGGGGATAACAGATACGCAGTATTTT. Amino acid sequence: CATSSKEGLAGITDTQYF.